A single sample is the source of the 20 T cell receptor beta chains below, sequenced in a study of T-cell memory formation after mild COVID-19. TCRdb used MiXCR to reprocess the 5' RACE reads, holding one entry per CDR3 protein. Among approximately 490,000 distinct CDR3 sequences listed, about a fifth were seen once. Sequenced input: PBMCs or a T cell subset sorted from them (not recorded which). The receptors come from an adult woman who had mild COVID-19 (a few samples of this study predate the infection). Cell type and time point are not known.

The CDR3 region has the DNA TGTGCCAGCAGTTTCCAGGGGAATAGCAATCAGCCCCAGCATTTT. Encoded protein: CASSFQGNSNQPQHF. The chain has TRBV12-3 or TRBV12-4 and TRBJ1-5; TRBD1 might be the D (6 bases). Trimming left V 3 bases short and J 0 bases short, with 9 bases between. The CDR3 length is 15 residues.

The genes are TRBV27 and TRBJ2-1; 9 bases line up with TRBD1. The CDR3 contains 15 residues. The J segment lost 3 bases and the V segment lost 6 bases, leaving 6 bases of the junction unmatched. Germline assignment: CDR1 MNHEY and CDR2 SMNVEV (reference sequence). CDR3 DNA: TGTGCCAGCAGCACCGGGACAGGGATCTACAATGAGCAGTTCTTC. Protein product: CASSTGTGIYNEQFF.

This clonotype came up a few times. The chain has TRBV7-8 and TRBJ2-1; D not certain. This CDR3 has 16 residues. Trimming removed 2 bases at V and 0 bases at J, with 11 bases between. Germline-derived CDR1 and CDR2 are SGHVS and FQNEAQ. CDR3 sequence: CASSLSVLSSYNEQFF. The CDR3 DNA reads TGTGCCAGCAGCTTATCAGTCCTGAGCTCCTACAATGAGCAGTTCTTC.

This clonotype was seen a handful of times. This chain uses TRBV4-1 with TRBJ2-1, with D possibly TRBD1 on 6 matching bases. Germline lookup yields CDR1 MGHRA and CDR2 YSYEKL. Trimming stripped 1 base from V and 4 bases from J, with 14 bases between. This CDR3 has 16 amino acids. The CDR3 loop reads CASSQGLRTVYNEQFF. DNA of the CDR3: TGCGCCAGCAGCCAAGGTCTTCGGACAGTTTACAATGAGCAGTTCTTC.

This clonotype was recorded a few times. This sequence joins TRBV24-1 and TRBJ1-5; D perhaps matches TRBD1 (5 bases). Between the trimmed V and J ends, which lost 3 bases and 2 bases, there was a span of 13 bases. Germline CDR1 reads KGHDR; CDR2 reads SFDVKD. The CDR3 contains 16 residues. CDR3 DNA: TGTGCCACCAGTGATGGGGGAGGGGTCGGCAATCAGCCCCAGCATTTT. Translation gives CATSDGGGVGNQPQHF.

The J gene is TRBJ1-1, the V gene TRBV4-1; possibly TRBD1 for D (5 bases). CDR1 is MGHRA, CDR2 YSYEKL, per germline. Trimming removed 1 base at V and 5 bases at J, with 8 bases between. The CDR3 consists of 13 residues. The CDR3 DNA follows: TGCGCCAGCAGCCAAGCAGGGTGGACTGAAGCTTTCTTT. Its protein is CASSQAGWTEAFF.

The rearrangement uses TRBV7-9 and TRBJ1-4; 8 nucleotides match TRBD1. Germline V gives CDR1 SEHNR, CDR2 FQNEAQ (reference sequence). The CDR3 loop spans 16 amino acids. Trimming cost V 5 bases and J 2 bases; bases outside gene matches: 7. Here the CDR3 reads CASSNSRGRTNEKLFF. The CDR3 DNA follows: TGTGCCAGCAGCAATTCCAGGGGGCGGACTAATGAAAAACTGTTTTTT. Using reference TRBV7-9 and TRBJ1-4 for the parts outside the CDR3, the full variable domain is DTGVSQNPRHKITKRGQNVTFRCDPISEHNRLYWYRQTLGQGPEFLTYFQNEAQLEKSRLLSDRFSAERPKGSFSTLEIQRTEQGDSAMYLCASSNSRGRTNEKLFFGSGTQLSVL.

The chain couples TRBV7-2 to TRBJ2-7; D uncertain. This CDR3 has 13 amino acids. Germline assignment: CDR1 SGHTA and CDR2 FQGNSA. Trimming pared 3 bases from V and 6 bases from J, leaving 12 bases between. CDR3 loop: CASSLNGQLEQYF. The CDR3 bases are TGTGCCAGCAGCTTGAATGGGCAGCTCGAGCAGTACTTC.

CDR3 region: CASSEAGDLNTEAFF. The CDR3 nucleotides read TGTGCCAGCAGTGAAGCGGGAGACTTGAACACTGAAGCTTTCTTT. V is TRBV2 and J is TRBJ1-1; D is undetermined. The germline V and J ends were trimmed by 0 bases and 0 bases, with 8 bases remaining between them. CDR1 is SNHLY and CDR2 is FYNNEI in the germline V gene. The CDR3 totals 15 residues.

There are a few counts of this clonotype. The V and J genes are TRBV12-3 or TRBV12-4 and TRBJ1-1; TRBD1 might be the D (5 bases). V was shortened by 3 bases and J by 5 bases, with 13 bases between the two germline ends. The CDR3 length is 14 residues. As DNA, the CDR3 is TGTGCCAGCAGTTTTCGTCAGGGCGGGACTGAAGCTTTCTTT. Its protein is CASSFRQGGTEAFF.

The chain links TRBV11-2 to TRBJ2-4; TRBD1 might be the D (6 bases). Germline CDR1 is SGHAT and CDR2 is FQNNGV. V dropped 0 bases and J dropped 10 bases, with 13 bases sitting between them. This CDR3 comprises 14 residues. The CDR3 nucleotides are TGTGCCAGCAGCTTAGATACAGGACAGAGAATTCAGTACTTC. Protein sequence: CASSLDTGQRIQYF.

In its sample, this clonotype was seen a few times. The chain couples TRBV7-8 to TRBJ2-7; D might be TRBD2 (6 bases). CDR3 length: 14 residues. Germline V gene data show CDR1 as SGHVS and CDR2 as FQNEAQ. The ends were cut back, 2 bases at V and 0 bases at J, with 8 bases in the middle. CDR3 DNA: TGTGCCAGCAGCTTACCGGGAGCCTCCTACGAGCAGTACTTC. This encodes CASSLPGASYEQYF.

This chain joins TRBV20-1 and TRBJ2-3; TRBD2 agrees at 9 bases. The CDR3 is 15 residues long. J was trimmed by 3 bases and V by 3 bases; bases with no gene match: 7. From germline, CDR1 is DFQATT and CDR2 SNEGSKA (reference sequence). The CDR3 sequence is CSARRGSGSTDTQYF. CDR3 DNA sequence: TGCAGTGCTAGGCGAGGTAGCGGGAGTACAGATACGCAGTATTTT.

V usage is TRBV5-6 and J usage is TRBJ2-1; 9 bases match TRBD2. Germline values: CDR1 SGHDT, CDR2 YYEEEE. This CDR3 contains 17 residues. With V trimmed by 2 bases and J by 4 bases, 10 bases remained unmatched. The chain's CDR3 is CASSFSAGGRPYNEQFF. The CDR3 DNA follows: TGTGCCAGCAGCTTTTCAGCGGGGGGCCGACCTTACAATGAGCAGTTCTTC.

CDR3 residues: CASSSTLAGNTDTQYF. CDR3 in DNA: TGTGCCAGCAGCTCCACTCTAGCGGGCAACACAGATACGCAGTATTTT. This chain uses TRBV7-9 with TRBJ2-3, with 8 bases aligning to TRBD2. CDR3 length: 16 residues. The V and J ends lost 4 bases and 2 bases, in that order; junction bases with no gene match: 8. Germline V gene sequence: CDR1 SEHNR, CDR2 FQNEAQ (reference sequence).

This chain uses TRBV24-1 with TRBJ2-1; the match to TRBD2 covers 10 bases. Germline CDR1 is KGHDR and CDR2 is SFDVKD. The V gene end was trimmed by 5 bases and the J gene end by 5 bases; junction bases not matched to a gene: 8. This CDR3 is 16 amino acids long. This CDR3 reads CATSVTPSGGNNEQFF. CDR3 DNA: TGTGCCACCAGTGTCACACCTAGCGGGGGAAACAATGAGCAGTTCTTC.

This chain connects TRBV24-1 to TRBJ2-2; TRBD1 matches 8 bases. The CDR3 contains 16 residues. Germline trimming cut 4 bases from V and 4 bases from J; bases unmatched to any gene: 7. CDR1 and CDR2 (germline): KGHDR, SFDVKD. The CDR3 DNA follows: TGTGCCACCAGTGAAACCGGGACAGGCACCACCGGGGAGCTGTTTTTT. This encodes CATSETGTGTTGELFF.

The chain is built from TRBV7-9 and TRBJ2-5, with a possible D match to TRBD1 (6 bases). TRBJ2-7 explains the end of the DNA better; the J call may be wrong. From germline, CDR1 is SEHNR and CDR2 FQNEAQ (reference sequence). The CDR3 is 15 residues long. The CDR3 nucleotides are TGTGCCAGCAGTCCCCGTCCAGGGGACTCCTACGAGCAGTACTTC. This encodes CASSPRPGDSYEQYF.

CDR3 DNA sequence: TGTGCCAGCAGCGCCGGGACAGGGCTCTTTAATGAGCAGTTCTTC. Its protein product is CASSAGTGLFNEQFF. The rearrangement uses TRBV3-1 and TRBJ2-1, with 9 bases lining up with TRBD1. CDR3 length: 15 residues. V shed 5 bases and J 7 bases; nucleotides not matched to a gene: 9. Germline-derived CDR1 and CDR2 are LGHDT and YNNKEL (reference sequence).

CDR3 in amino acids: CAISETSQGGYYGYTF. The CDR3, as DNA: TGTGCCATCAGTGAGACATCTCAGGGAGGATACTATGGCTACACCTTC. J is TRBJ1-2 and V is TRBV10-3; D might be TRBD1 (5 bases). The CDR3 is made up of 16 amino acids. Trimming took off 2 bases at V and 3 bases at J, with 16 bases between the two ends. Germline lookup yields CDR1 ENHRY and CDR2 SYGVKD.